This entry lists 9 T cell receptor beta chains sequenced from one sample in a study of blood T cell repertoires in COVID-19. The protocol was immunoSEQ multiplex PCR, while the TCRdb copy is restricted to in-frame clones and leaves out a portion. This repertoire shows some 66,000 clones, approximately 93% found once; its top ten account for roughly 3%. Specimen: peripheral blood. These receptors originate from a man in his 70s with active COVID-19.

V is TRBV19 and J is TRBJ2-1, with D perhaps matching TRBD2 (6 bases). Trimming took 0 bases from V and 9 from J, leaving 12 bases between them. Germline CDR1 and CDR2: LNHDA and SQIVND (reference sequence). The CDR3 has 14 residues. CDR3 sequence: CASSIDGGVGEQFF. The CDR3 DNA is TGTGCCAGTAGTATAGACGGAGGGGTCGGTGAGCAGTTCTTC.

This clone came up once. The chain employs TRBV11-2 and TRBJ2-1; 8 nucleotides align to TRBD2. There are 14 residues in the CDR3. With 3 bases clipped from V and 9 bases from J, the junction kept 7 bases outside the gene matches. In germline, CDR1 is SGHAT, CDR2 FQNNGV. The CDR3 loop reads CASSFSGVKAEQFF. Written as DNA, the CDR3 is TGTGCCAGCAGCTTTAGCGGGGTTAAAGCTGAGCAGTTCTTC.

This clone has a handful of counts. The chain combines TRBV11-1 with TRBJ2-7; the D gene is possibly TRBD2 (5 bases). The CDR3 has 13 residues. Germline V gene lookup returns CDR1 SGHAT and CDR2 FQDESV (reference sequence). The V end was cut by 6 bases, the J end by 2 bases, with 11 bases between. The CDR3 sequence is CASRPDGAYEQYF. DNA for the CDR3: TGTGCCAGCAGGCCGGACGGGGCCTACGAGCAGTACTTC.

The chain employs TRBV20-1 and TRBJ1-1, with TRBD1 as a possible D gene (6 bases). The CDR3 has 14 amino acids. The germline V and J ends were trimmed by 3 bases and 6 bases, with 17 bases remaining between them. CDR1 DFQATT and CDR2 SNEGSKA come from the germline V gene (reference sequence). CDR3 region: CSASNTGPGAEAFF. CDR3 coding DNA: TGCAGTGCTAGTAACACAGGGCCAGGCGCTGAAGCTTTCTTT.

The gene calls are TRBV20-1 and TRBJ2-5, with 9 nucleotides matching TRBD2. The germline CDR1 and CDR2 sequences are DFQATT and SNEGSKA (reference sequence). With V trimmed by 3 bases and J by 1 base, 6 bases remained unmatched. The length of the CDR3 is 15 residues. CDR3 coding DNA: TGCAGTGCTAGTACCGCTAGCGGGGTCCAAGAGACCCAGTACTTC. It is translated as CSASTASGVQETQYF.

V usage is TRBV6-5 and J usage is TRBJ2-3; TRBD2 matches at 9 bases. This CDR3 contains 15 residues. CDR1 and CDR2 from the germline V gene are MNHEY and SVGAGI. After removal of 7 bases from V and 2 bases from J, the junction contained 7 bases not matched to a gene. The CDR3 spells CASTPASGNTDTQYF. CDR3 nucleotides: TGTGCCAGCACCCCGGCTAGCGGGAACACAGATACGCAGTATTTT.

The chain joins TRBV3-1 (or the pseudogene TRBV3-2) to TRBJ2-5, with TRBD2 as a possible D gene (7 bases). V gave up 4 bases and J gave up 7 bases, with 22 bases separating them. This CDR3 is 16 amino acids long. The germline CDR1 and CDR2 sequences are LGHDT and YNNKEL (reference sequence). CDR3 residues: CASSRGGSGGAGTQYF. CDR3 coding DNA: TGTGCCAGCAGCCGGGGGGGTTCCGGGGGCGCCGGGACCCAGTACTTC.

V usage is TRBV27 and J usage is TRBJ1-1; D perhaps matches TRBD1 (6 bases). The CDR3 has 13 residues. The V end was cut by 6 bases, the J end by 1 base, with 9 bases between. Germline V gene data show CDR1 as MNHEY and CDR2 as SMNVEV (reference sequence). The CDR3 loop reads CASRLQGNTEAFF. The CDR3 DNA sequence: TGTGCCAGCAGGTTACAGGGGAACACTGAAGCTTTCTTT.

This clone has just one count. This rearrangement joins TRBV20-1 to TRBJ1-6; 7 bases agree with TRBD1. The CDR3 spans 16 residues. Germline-derived CDR1 and CDR2 are DFQATT and SNEGSKA (reference sequence). V lost 4 bases, J lost 5 bases, and 11 bases stayed unmatched. The CDR3 region is CSAIEAGGVDNSPLHF. CDR3 coding DNA: TGCAGTGCTATTGAGGCAGGGGGAGTAGATAATTCACCCCTCCACTTT.